This T cell receptor (beta chain) was sequenced in a study of T cell responses to AZD1222 COVID-19 vaccine. The study's findings and limits: At 160-218 and 743-854, vaccine-associated CD4 TCRs were dominant, and they spanned spike. The study found Spike-specific TCR breadth and depth rose after two AZD1222 doses.

Remarks on this clone: Antigen unknown.

TCRdb's table, derived via immunoSEQ multiplex PCR, lists solely in-frame clones and lacks some. The table records approximately 94,000 clones, 80% to 90% of them present only once. The CDR3 has 14 residues. The germline V and J ends were trimmed by 0 bases and 4 bases, with 7 bases remaining between them. CDR1 SGHRS and CDR2 YFSETQ come from the germline V gene. This chain connects TRBV5-1 to TRBJ1-4; no reliable D call. The sample in question was peripheral blood, obtained on day 0 of MenACWY control vaccination. This clonotype originated in an adult in good health. CDR3 coding DNA: TGCGCCAGCAGCTTGGCCCGCGATAATGAAAAACTGTTTTTT. As protein: CASSLARDNEKLFF.